The 24 T cell receptor beta chains in this list originate from one sample, sequenced in a study of T cell responses to AZD1222 COVID-19 vaccine. Assay: immunoSEQ multiplex PCR; the TCRdb copy retains only in-frame clones and omits some. The repertoire consists of 150,000 to 180,000 clones, with approximately 90% occurring once and the leading ten covering 1.5% to 2%. Material: peripheral blood, obtained on day 0 of AZD1222 vaccination. The receptor set was obtained from an adult in good health.

The chain carries TRBV24-1 and TRBJ2-2; no clear D gene. Trimming stripped 10 bases from V and 0 bases from J, with 11 bases between. The germline V gene has CDR1 KGHDR and CDR2 SFDVKD. This CDR3 has 14 residues. The CDR3 region has the DNA TGTGCCACGCAGGCGATCGCGAACACCGGGGAGCTGTTTTTT. It encodes CATQAIANTGELFF.

The rearrangement uses TRBV28 and TRBJ2-7, with TRBD2 as a possible D gene (6 bases). Trimming stripped 4 bases from V and 0 bases from J, with 16 bases between. Per germline, CDR1 MDHEN and CDR2 SYDVKM. The CDR3 has 16 amino acids. The CDR3: CASSSGDEYVSYEQYF. The CDR3 DNA reads as TGTGCCAGCAGTTCGGGGGATGAGTATGTCTCCTACGAGCAGTACTTC.

The rearrangement uses TRBV6-1 and TRBJ1-2; 8 bases align to TRBD1. The CDR3 sequence is 13 residues long. Germline V gives CDR1 MNHNS, CDR2 SASEGT. V lost 4 bases and J lost 6; bases outside the gene matches: 4. The CDR3 DNA follows: TGTGCCAGCAGTGGGTTGACAGGGGATGGCTACACCTTC. It codes for CASSGLTGDGYTF.

This chain joins TRBV24-1 and TRBJ2-1; 7 positions agree with TRBD1. Germline V gives CDR1 KGHDR, CDR2 SFDVKD. V lost 4 bases, J lost 6 bases, and 8 bases stayed unmatched. There are 15 residues in the CDR3. The CDR3 DNA reads as TGTGCCACCAGTGACCCGTACAGGGGCGTCAATGAGCAGTTCTTC. This sequence encodes CATSDPYRGVNEQFF.

In its sample, this clone was seen a few times. The rearrangement uses TRBV4-2 and TRBJ2-1; the D gene is possibly TRBD2 (6 bases). V shed 4 bases and J shed 4 bases, with 17 bases lying between them. CDR1 and CDR2 from the germline V gene are LGHNA and YNFKEQ. CDR3 length equals 16 residues. CDR3 region: CASSRVGVADYNEQFF. CDR3 sequence (DNA): TGTGCCAGCAGCCGTGTCGGAGTAGCGGATTACAATGAGCAGTTCTTC.

This chain uses TRBV5-1 with TRBJ2-3, with D perhaps given as TRBD1 or TRBD2 (5 bases each). The CDR3 contains 15 residues. The germline V gene has CDR1 SGHRS and CDR2 YFSETQ. Trimming left V 0 bases short and J 2 bases short, with 10 bases between. The CDR3 region is CASSLAGAYTDTQYF. The DNA for the CDR3 is TGCGCCAGCAGCTTGGCCGGGGCATACACAGATACGCAGTATTTT.

The chain recombines TRBV28 with TRBJ2-2; TRBD1 is a possible D gene (5 bases). Per germline, CDR1 MDHEN and CDR2 SYDVKM. The CDR3 sequence is 16 residues long. V was trimmed by 5 bases and J by 0 bases, leaving 13 bases between them. CDR3 in amino acids: CASSPPGWTNTGELFF. As DNA, the CDR3 is TGTGCCAGCAGTCCCCCAGGGTGGACGAACACCGGGGAGCTGTTTTTT.

This clone was counted a few times. The rearrangement uses TRBV18 and TRBJ1-3; D might be TRBD1 (6 bases). The CDR3 loop spans 17 amino acids. V lost 3 bases to trimming and J lost 4 bases, with 19 bases between them. CDR1 is KGHSH, CDR2 LQKENI, per germline. The CDR3 DNA reads TGTGCCAGCTCACCGCGCTTGACAGGCCCTGAAGGAAACACCATATATTTT. It is translated as CASSPRLTGPEGNTIYF.

CDR3 in DNA: TGTGCCAGCAGCCGCGTGGGATATAACACTGAAGCTTTCTTT. It encodes CASSRVGYNTEAFF. This chain joins TRBV14 and TRBJ1-1; D remains unclear. This CDR3 has 14 residues. The ends were cut back, 4 bases at V and 2 bases at J, with 11 bases in the middle. Germline V CDR1 and CDR2: SGHDN, FVKESK.

This chain uses TRBV15 with TRBJ2-7; TRBD1 might be the D (6 bases). The length of the CDR3 is 15 residues. Between the trimmed V and J ends, which lost 6 bases and 4 bases, there was a span of 19 bases. Germline CDR1 LNHNV, CDR2 YYDKDF (reference sequence). CDR3 nucleotides: TGTGCCACCAGTTCTTACCGAGGGACAAGATACGAGCAGTACTTC. It is translated as CATSSYRGTRYEQYF.

The genes are TRBV5-1 and TRBJ1-1, with D possibly TRBD1 on 5 matching bases. V lost 3 bases and J lost 7, with 19 bases in between. Germline-derived CDR1 and CDR2 are SGHRS and YFSETQ. CDR3 length: 15 residues. This chain's CDR3 is CASSSDWGSLVEAFF. In DNA, the CDR3 is TGCGCCAGCAGCTCCGATTGGGGGTCCTTGGTTGAAGCTTTCTTT.

V gene TRBV2 combines with J gene TRBJ2-7, with D possibly being TRBD2 (5 bases). The V gene lost 6 bases and the J gene lost 3 bases, with 12 bases spanning the gap. Germline loops: CDR1 SNHLY, CDR2 FYNNEI. This CDR3 comprises 13 residues. CDR3 protein: CASSPEALYEQYF. The CDR3, as DNA: TGTGCCAGCAGCCCGGAGGCCCTCTACGAGCAGTACTTC.

The V call is TRBV19, the J call TRBJ2-1; D is ambiguous. Looked up from germline, CDR1 is LNHDA and CDR2 is SQIVND (reference sequence). The CDR3 totals 13 residues. Trimming took 0 bases from V and 3 from J, leaving 3 bases between them. The CDR3 DNA follows: TGTGCCAGTAGTATAGACAGCTACAATGAGCAGTTCTTC. Encoded protein: CASSIDSYNEQFF.

The chain is built from TRBV7-2 and TRBJ1-2; 8 bases are a match to TRBD1. V lost 5 bases to trimming and J lost 1 base; unmatched junction nucleotides: 9. The CDR3 is 16 amino acids. In germline, CDR1 is SGHTA, CDR2 FQGNSA. The CDR3 here is CASSPGGQGINYGYTF. CDR3 DNA: TGTGCCAGCAGCCCCGGAGGACAGGGTATTAACTATGGCTACACCTTC.

This chain joins TRBV19 and TRBJ1-4, with D unresolved. V lost 9 bases and J lost 7, with 21 bases in between. CDR3 size: 15 residues. The germline V gene has CDR1 LNHDA and CDR2 SQIVND (reference sequence). CDR3: CASHGVLAGGEKLFF. CDR3 coding DNA: TGTGCCAGCCACGGGGTGTTGGCCGGCGGTGAAAAACTGTTTTTT. Based on the CDR3 plus reference TRBV19 and TRBJ1-4, the full variable domain is DGGITQSPKYLFRKEGQNVTLSCEQNLNHDAMYWYRQDPGQGLRLIYYSQIVNDFQKGDIAEGYSVSREKKESFPLTVTSAQKNPTAFYLCASHGVLAGGEKLFFGSGTQLSVL.

CDR3 residues: CSARTENTEAFF. The CDR3 DNA is TGCAGCGCCAGGACCGAGAACACTGAAGCTTTCTTT. The genes are TRBV29-1 and TRBJ1-1; D unresolved. V was pared by 7 bases and J by 1 base, with 10 bases between. CDR3 size: 12 residues. Looked up from germline, CDR1 is SQVTM and CDR2 is ANQGSEA.

V and J are TRBV4-1 and TRBJ2-2; 10 bases line up with TRBD2. Per the germline V gene, CDR1 is MGHRA and CDR2 is YSYEKL. The CDR3 length is 21 residues. With V trimmed by 4 bases and J by 5 bases, 22 bases remained unmatched. The CDR3 sequence: CASSLPGTGTSGRAPTGELFF. CDR3 nucleotides: TGCGCCAGCAGCCTCCCAGGGACCGGAACGAGCGGGAGGGCCCCAACCGGGGAGCTGTTTTTT.

The chain couples TRBV27 to TRBJ1-4, with D uncertain. Germline lookup yields CDR1 MNHEY and CDR2 SMNVEV (reference sequence). The germline V and J ends were trimmed by 0 bases and 12 bases, with 14 bases remaining between them. The CDR3 is made up of 14 amino acids. This CDR3 is CASSLSSPQNELFF. The CDR3 region has the DNA TGTGCCAGCAGTTTATCTTCCCCACAGAATGAACTGTTTTTT.

This chain's CDR3 is CASSEALGNSNQPQHF. CDR3 nucleotide sequence: TGTGCCAGCAGTGAAGCGTTAGGGAATAGCAATCAGCCCCAGCATTTT. This chain joins TRBV2 and TRBJ1-5, with unresolved D. The V end lost 0 bases, the J end lost 0 bases, and 9 bases lay between the germline ends. The V gene's germline CDR1 is SNHLY and CDR2 FYNNEI. There are 16 residues in the CDR3.

The chain uses TRBV7-2 and TRBJ1-2; TRBD1 aligns across 8 bases. The V gene's germline CDR1 is SGHTA and CDR2 FQGNSA. V lost 0 bases, J lost 3 bases, and 6 bases stayed unmatched. The CDR3 covers 16 residues. The CDR3 spells CASSLALDRGHYGYTF. The CDR3 DNA reads TGTGCCAGCAGCTTAGCGCTCGACAGGGGTCACTATGGCTACACCTTC.

The rearrangement joins TRBV19 to TRBJ2-1; the D gene could be TRBD1 or TRBD2 (5 bases each). This CDR3 is built from 14 residues. Trimming stripped 5 bases from V and 5 bases from J, with 13 bases between. In germline, CDR1 is LNHDA, CDR2 SQIVND (reference sequence). The CDR3 spells CASSPLGVHNEQFF. In DNA, the CDR3 is TGTGCCAGTAGTCCACTGGGGGTCCACAATGAGCAGTTCTTC. Full variable domain (missing parts from reference TRBV19 and TRBJ2-1): DGGITQSPKYLFRKEGQNVTLSCEQNLNHDAMYWYRQDPGQGLRLIYYSQIVNDFQKGDIAEGYSVSREKKESFPLTVTSAQKNPTAFYLCASSPLGVHNEQFFGPGTRLTVL.

Turning to this clone: One end of the junction varies from germline; a read error may be responsible. V usage is TRBV4-3 and J usage is TRBJ2-1, with 10 bases that match TRBD1. The germline V gene has CDR1 LGHNA and CDR2 YSLEER. The CDR3 contains 16 residues. The CDR3 is CASSQERDRGYNEQFF. As DNA, the CDR3 is TGCGCCAGCAGCCAAGAGCGGGACAGGGGATACAATGAGCAATTCTTC.

The chain couples TRBV12-3 or TRBV12-4 to TRBJ1-6; no clear D gene. The CDR3 totals 13 residues. V shed 10 bases and J shed 10 bases, with 17 bases lying between them. CDR3 sequence reads: CATQINPKSPLHF. The CDR3 DNA reads TGTGCCACCCAAATCAACCCAAAGTCACCCCTCCACTTT.

The chain carries TRBV19 and TRBJ1-1; tentatively, D is TRBD1 (6 bases). V was pared by 9 bases and J by 4 bases, with 15 bases between. Germline V gene sequence: CDR1 LNHDA, CDR2 SQIVND (reference sequence). The CDR3 is 13 residues long. CDR3 nucleotides: TGTGCCAGGGGGGGCAGGGGTGGCACTGAAGCTTTCTTT. As protein: CARGGRGGTEAFF. Full variable domain (outside the CDR3, taken from reference TRBV19 and TRBJ1-1): DGGITQSPKYLFRKEGQNVTLSCEQNLNHDAMYWYRQDPGQGLRLIYYSQIVNDFQKGDIAEGYSVSREKKESFPLTVTSAQKNPTAFYLCARGGRGGTEAFFGQGTRLTVV.